This entry lists 9 T cell receptor beta chains sequenced from one sample in a study of tumour-infiltrating T cells in Burkitt lymphoma. Here immunoSEQ multiplex PCR was the method, and the copy in TCRdb shows in-frame clones only, minus some. The data show roughly 2,100 clones, 60% to 80% seen once. The sequenced material came from tumor tissue. The receptors originated from a human donor with diffuse large B-cell lymphoma.

This clone was recorded a few times. The genes are TRBV4-2 and TRBJ1-5; D is uncertain. There are 15 residues in the CDR3. Germline values: CDR1 LGHNA, CDR2 YNFKEQ. V was cut by 0 bases and J by 7 bases, with 13 bases left in between. In DNA form, the CDR3 reads TGTGCCAGCAGCCAAGACGTCTCGGGAGCCCAGCCCCAGCATTTT. Encoded protein: CASSQDVSGAQPQHF.

DNA for the CDR3: TGCAGCGTTGCAGGGGAGGGTCAGCCCCAGCATTTT. It specifies CSVAGEGQPQHF. The rearrangement links TRBV29-1 to TRBJ1-5; D perhaps matches TRBD1 (6 bases). CDR3 length: 12 amino acids. V gave up 4 bases and J gave up 6 bases, with 10 bases separating them. CDR1 and CDR2 from the germline V gene are SQVTM and ANQGSEA.

This clone was seen more than once but under ten times. The J gene is TRBJ1-1, the V gene TRBV21-1; TRBD1 was called by the table and not checked on the DNA. TRBV21-1 is reported as a pseudogene. The CDR3 consists of 14 residues. In DNA form, the CDR3 reads TGTGCCAGCAGCCTCAGGACAAGGAACACTGAAGCTTTCTTT. It translates to CASSLRTRNTEAFF.

The chain carries TRBV2 and TRBJ2-5; D tentatively fits TRBD1 or TRBD2 (5 bases each). Germline lookup yields CDR1 SNHLY and CDR2 FYNNEI. V dropped 7 bases and J dropped 2 bases, with 11 bases sitting between them. The CDR3 sequence is 13 residues long. As DNA, the CDR3 is TGTGCCAGCACGGGGACGGCACAAGAGACCCAGTACTTC. Protein product: CASTGTAQETQYF.

This clone was seen more than once but under ten times. The gene calls are TRBV7-9 and TRBJ2-7, with 8 bases fitting TRBD1. The CDR3 is 15 amino acids. CDR1 and CDR2 (germline): SEHNR, FQNEAQ (reference sequence). Trimming removed 2 bases from V and 5 bases from J; junction bases left unmatched: 8. The DNA of the CDR3 is TGTGCCAGCAGCTTACATGGGACAGGTATCGACGAGCAGTACTTC. Encoded protein: CASSLHGTGIDEQYF.

The chain couples TRBV28 to TRBJ1-2; D is perhaps TRBD1 (6 bases). The germline CDR1 and CDR2 sequences are MDHEN and SYDVKM. V was trimmed by 4 bases and J by 3 bases, leaving 21 bases between them. CDR3 length equals 17 residues. The CDR3: CASSSLAGAVSDYGYTF. The CDR3 DNA follows: TGTGCCAGCAGTTCCCTAGCAGGGGCGGTATCAGACTATGGCTACACCTTC.

This chain connects TRBV5-1 to TRBJ1-1; perhaps TRBD1 as D (6 bases). V shed 5 bases and J shed 7 bases, with 15 bases lying between them. Germline loops: CDR1 SGHRS, CDR2 YFSETQ. The CDR3 length is 13 residues. CDR3 in DNA: TGCGCCAGCAGGCAGGACAGAGACCGTGAAGCTTTCTTT. Residues: CASRQDRDREAFF.

This chain links TRBV7-2 with TRBJ1-5, with D possibly being TRBD1 (5 bases). Germline CDR1 is SGHTA and CDR2 is FQGNSA. There are 15 residues in the CDR3. Trimming took off 4 bases at V and 0 bases at J, with 10 bases between the two ends. CDR3 residues: CASSSRDGSNQPQHF. The CDR3, as DNA: TGTGCCAGCAGCTCCCGGGACGGTAGCAATCAGCCCCAGCATTTT.

The rearrangement uses TRBV5-4 and TRBJ2-5, with TRBD1 matching over 8 bases. The CDR3 contains 16 residues. V shed 2 bases, J shed 4 bases, and the junction held 10 bases outside the gene matches. Germline CDR1 is SGHNT and CDR2 is YYREEE (reference sequence). The CDR3 protein is CASSLKGAGGGETQYF. CDR3 sequence (DNA): TGTGCCAGCAGCTTAAAGGGAGCAGGGGGCGGAGAGACCCAGTACTTC.